A selection of T cell receptor beta chains follows, all from one sample in a study of blood T cell repertoires in COVID-19. Clones were sequenced by immunoSEQ multiplex PCR, and TCRdb holds only the in-frame ones, with some missing. Of 240,000 or so clones in the sample, about nine tenths were seen once. What was sequenced was PBMCs or T cells enriched from blood (not recorded which). These receptors were collected from a man over 45 who had been exposed to COVID-19. CDR3s include the opening cysteine and the closing phenylalanine or tryptophan. A D gene is named only where the DNA matches it firmly. Size is omitted from some rows. Given values are once, few, many or a class for expanded clones.

V gene: TRBV14
CDR3 length: 13
D gene: .
clone size: once
J gene: TRBJ1-1
CDR3 DNA: TGTGCCAGCAGCCAAGATACTAGGGGACTAGCTTTCTTT
CDR3 protein: CASSQDTRGLAFF

V gene: TRBV6-5
CDR3 length: 16
D gene: TRBD1
clone size: .
J gene: TRBJ1-4
CDR3 DNA: TGTGCCAGCAGTTACTCGGGACAGGTAGTGGATGAAAAACTGTTTTTT
CDR3 protein: CASSYSGQVVDEKLFF

V gene: TRBV30
CDR3 length: 13
D gene: TRBD2
clone size: .
J gene: TRBJ2-5
CDR3 DNA: TGTGCCTGGAGGTCCAGCGGGGTAGAGACCCAGTACTTC
CDR3 protein: CAWRSSGVETQYF

V gene: TRBV4-1
CDR3 length: 15
D gene: .
clone size: .
J gene: TRBJ1-1
CDR3 DNA: TGCGCCAGCAGCCACCGCGCCCTGGGGGCCACTGAAGCTTTCTTT
CDR3 protein: CASSHRALGATEAFF

V gene: TRBV28
CDR3 length: 12
D gene: .
clone size: .
J gene: TRBJ1-4
CDR3 DNA: TGTGCCAGCGGGGGGGAGGTGGAAAAACTGTTTTTT
CDR3 protein: CASGGEVEKLFF

V gene: TRBV10-3
CDR3 length: 17
D gene: TRBD1
clone size: .
J gene: TRBJ1-3
CDR3 DNA: TGTGCCACCGGAGGGGATGACAGGGTTTATTCTGGAAACACCATATATTTT
CDR3 protein: CATGGDDRVYSGNTIYF

V gene: TRBV25-1
CDR3 length: 13
D gene: TRBD1
clone size: .
J gene: TRBJ1-1
CDR3 DNA: TGTGCCAGCAGTTTACAGGGGGACACTGAAGCTTTCTTT
CDR3 protein: CASSLQGDTEAFF

V gene: TRBV19
CDR3 length: 15
D gene: TRBD1
clone size: .
J gene: TRBJ1-6
CDR3 DNA: TGTGCCAGTAGTATAGTTCAGGGGGCAAATTCACCCCTCCACTTT
CDR3 protein: CASSIVQGANSPLHF

V gene: TRBV24-1
CDR3 length: 13
D gene: TRBD1
clone size: .
J gene: TRBJ1-5
CDR3 DNA: TGTGCCACCAGTGATCCAGGGGGGCAGCCCCAGCATTTT
CDR3 protein: CATSDPGGQPQHF

V gene: TRBV28
CDR3 length: 15
D gene: TRBD1
clone size: once
J gene: TRBJ1-1
CDR3 DNA: TGTGCCAGCAGTTCCAGGGGGCGTAAAGACACTGAAGCTTTCTTT
CDR3 protein: CASSSRGRKDTEAFF

V gene: TRBV29-1
CDR3 length: 11
D gene: .
clone size: .
J gene: TRBJ2-7
CDR3 DNA: TGCAGCGCAACCCTAGCATACGAGCAGTACTTC
CDR3 protein: CSATLAYEQYF

V gene: TRBV5-5
CDR3 length: 13
D gene: .
clone size: .
J gene: TRBJ1-6
CDR3 DNA: TGTGCCAGCAGCTTAGGGGTAGATTCACCCCTCCACTTT
CDR3 protein: CASSLGVDSPLHF

V gene: TRBV11-1
CDR3 length: 15
D gene: TRBD1
clone size: .
J gene: TRBJ1-1
CDR3 DNA: TGTGCCAGCAGCTTAGGTCGACAGGGGTACACTGAAGCTTTCTTT
CDR3 protein: CASSLGRQGYTEAFF

V gene: TRBV4-1
CDR3 length: 16
D gene: TRBD2
clone size: .
J gene: TRBJ2-1
CDR3 DNA: TGCGCCAGCAGCCAAGATAGGAGTGCGGGGGACAATGAGCAGTTCTTC
CDR3 protein: CASSQDRSAGDNEQFF

V gene: TRBV15
CDR3 length: 18
D gene: TRBD1
clone size: .
J gene: TRBJ1-5
CDR3 DNA: TGTGCCACCAGCAGAGAGGATTGGACAGGGGGGATTAATCAGCCCCAGCATTTT
CDR3 protein: CATSREDWTGGINQPQHF

V gene: TRBV4-2
CDR3 length: 16
D gene: .
clone size: .
J gene: TRBJ2-3
CDR3 DNA: TGTGCCAGCAGCCAATTAAGTCCGGTGAGCACAGATACGCAGTATTTT
CDR3 protein: CASSQLSPVSTDTQYF

V gene: TRBV11-2
CDR3 length: 15
D gene: .
clone size: many
J gene: TRBJ1-5
CDR3 DNA: TGTGCCAGCAGCTTAGATCTTGCAGGGCGTCAGCCCCAGCATTTT
CDR3 protein: CASSLDLAGRQPQHF

V gene: TRBV7-9
CDR3 length: 17
D gene: .
clone size: .
J gene: TRBJ2-6
CDR3 DNA: TGTGCCAGCAGCCGAGGAGACAGGCTATCTGGGGCCAACGTCCTGACTTTC
CDR3 protein: CASSRGDRLSGANVLTF

V gene: TRBV6-5
CDR3 length: 12
D gene: .
clone size: .
J gene: TRBJ1-4
CDR3 DNA: TGTGCCAGCAGTCCCCGGGGGGAAAAACTGTTTTTT
CDR3 protein: CASSPRGEKLFF

V gene: TRBV9
CDR3 length: 15
D gene: .
clone size: .
J gene: TRBJ1-6
CDR3 DNA: TGTGCCAGCAGCGTAGAGGACAGCGTCAACTCACCCCTCCACTTT
CDR3 protein: CASSVEDSVNSPLHF

V gene: TRBV9
CDR3 length: 18
D gene: TRBD1
clone size: .
J gene: TRBJ1-2
CDR3 DNA: TGTGCCAGCAGGGATCCCGGGACAGTTTCTGGGGGTCGATATGGCTACACCTTC
CDR3 protein: CASRDPGTVSGGRYGYTF

V gene: TRBV28
CDR3 length: 17
D gene: TRBD1
clone size: .
J gene: TRBJ1-3
CDR3 DNA: TGTGCCAGCAGTGAAGTAAGGGACAGGGGTAGTGGAAACACCATATATTTT
CDR3 protein: CASSEVRDRGSGNTIYF

V gene: TRBV6-5
CDR3 length: 13
D gene: .
clone size: .
J gene: TRBJ2-2
CDR3 DNA: TGTGCCAGCAGTTTCCTCTCCACCGGGGAGCTGTTTTTT
CDR3 protein: CASSFLSTGELFF

V gene: TRBV27
CDR3 length: 18
D gene: TRBD1
clone size: .
J gene: TRBJ1-2
CDR3 DNA: TGTGCCAGCAGTTCCTATCGGGACAGGGGTTTTGATAGGTATGGCTACACCTTC
CDR3 protein: CASSSYRDRGFDRYGYTF

V gene: TRBV5-1
CDR3 length: 14
D gene: .
clone size: .
J gene: TRBJ2-2
CDR3 DNA: TGCGCCAGCAGCTTGGGCTATGACACCGGGGAGCTGTTTTTT
CDR3 protein: CASSLGYDTGELFF

V gene: TRBV19
CDR3 length: 17
D gene: .
clone size: .
J gene: TRBJ2-4
CDR3 DNA: TGTGCCAGTAGTATATTCGGGGGGCGAGCGGCCAAAAACATTCAGTACTTC
CDR3 protein: CASSIFGGRAAKNIQYF

V gene: TRBV2
CDR3 length: 15
D gene: TRBD2
clone size: .
J gene: TRBJ2-2
CDR3 DNA: TGTGCCAGCGTGCGCGGGGGGGCGAACACCGGGGAGCTGTTTTTT
CDR3 protein: CASVRGGANTGELFF

V gene: TRBV6-5
CDR3 length: 13
D gene: .
clone size: .
J gene: TRBJ2-7
CDR3 DNA: TGTGCCAGCAGTTACAACAGGGCGAGAGAGCAGTACTTC
CDR3 protein: CASSYNRAREQYF

V gene: TRBV13
CDR3 length: 14
D gene: TRBD1
clone size: .
J gene: TRBJ1-4
CDR3 DNA: TGTGCCAGCAGCTCTTCAGGGGGGCAGGAAAAACTGTTTTTT
CDR3 protein: CASSSSGGQEKLFF

V gene: TRBV15
CDR3 length: 15
D gene: .
clone size: .
J gene: TRBJ2-5
CDR3 DNA: TGTGCCACCAGCAGAGAACAGCGCGGGAAGGGTTCCCAGTACTTC
CDR3 protein: CATSREQRGKGSQYF

V gene: TRBV28
CDR3 length: 17
D gene: TRBD1
clone size: .
J gene: TRBJ1-4
CDR3 DNA: TGTGCCAGCAGTTCCCCCTATAGGGGGACAGGAACCCCCGAACTGTTTTTT
CDR3 protein: CASSSPYRGTGTPELFF

V gene: TRBV4-2
CDR3 length: 15
D gene: .
clone size: .
J gene: TRBJ2-1
CDR3 DNA: TGTGCCAGCAGCCAAGGGACAACGACCTACAATGAGCAGTTCTTC
CDR3 protein: CASSQGTTTYNEQFF

V gene: TRBV5-1
CDR3 length: 14
D gene: .
clone size: .
J gene: TRBJ2-5
CDR3 DNA: TGCGCCAGCAGCTTGGGACAGGACCAAGAGACCCAGTACTTC
CDR3 protein: CASSLGQDQETQYF

V gene: TRBV7-3
CDR3 length: 16
D gene: .
clone size: .
J gene: TRBJ2-6
CDR3 DNA: TGTGCCAGCAGCTTAAGTAGGAGCTCTGGGGCCAACGTCCTGACTTTC
CDR3 protein: CASSLSRSSGANVLTF

V gene: TRBV5-1
CDR3 length: 17
D gene: TRBD1
clone size: .
J gene: TRBJ1-6
CDR3 DNA: TGCGCCAGCAGCTTCGCACAGGGGGCTACGGGGGATTCACCCCTCCACTTT
CDR3 protein: CASSFAQGATGDSPLHF

V gene: TRBV5-1
CDR3 length: 13
D gene: .
clone size: .
J gene: TRBJ1-6
CDR3 DNA: TGCGCCAGCAGCTTGGACAGCTTCTCACCCCTCCACTTT
CDR3 protein: CASSLDSFSPLHF

V gene: TRBV5-4
CDR3 length: 16
D gene: TRBD1
clone size: .
J gene: TRBJ1-6
CDR3 DNA: TGTGCCAGCAGCACCCAACAGGGGGATTATGGTTCACCCCTCCACTTT
CDR3 protein: CASSTQQGDYGSPLHF

V gene: TRBV2
CDR3 length: 13
D gene: .
clone size: .
J gene: TRBJ1-2
CDR3 DNA: TGTGCCAGTTCCCCGGGACACGTCTATGGCTACACCTTC
CDR3 protein: CASSPGHVYGYTF

V gene: TRBV9
CDR3 length: 14
D gene: .
clone size: .
J gene: TRBJ1-3
CDR3 DNA: TGTGCCAGCAGCGTTGAGTTTGCTGGAAACACCATATATTTT
CDR3 protein: CASSVEFAGNTIYF

V gene: TRBV12-3/TRBV12-4
CDR3 length: 13
D gene: .
clone size: .
J gene: TRBJ1-3
CDR3 DNA: TGTGCCAGCAGGATATTCTATGGAAACACCATATATTTT
CDR3 protein: CASRIFYGNTIYF

V gene: TRBV29-1
CDR3 length: 10
D gene: .
clone size: .
J gene: TRBJ2-5
CDR3 DNA: TGCAGCGTCAGGGGAGAGACCCAGTACTTC
CDR3 protein: CSVRGETQYF

V gene: TRBV19
CDR3 length: 15
D gene: TRBD1
clone size: .
J gene: TRBJ1-5
CDR3 DNA: TGTGCCAGTAGTTCCGGACAGGGGCCTAATCAGCCCCAGCATTTT
CDR3 protein: CASSSGQGPNQPQHF

V gene: TRBV7-2
CDR3 length: 13
D gene: .
clone size: .
J gene: TRBJ1-6
CDR3 DNA: TGTGCCAGCAGCTCCCTTATCGATTCACCCCTCCACTTT
CDR3 protein: CASSSLIDSPLHF

V gene: TRBV5-1
CDR3 length: 15
D gene: TRBD2
clone size: .
J gene: TRBJ2-2
CDR3 DNA: TGCGCCAGCAGCTTGGCGAGACTAGCTGCCGGGGAGCTGTTTTTT
CDR3 protein: CASSLARLAAGELFF

V gene: TRBV28
CDR3 length: 15
D gene: TRBD2
clone size: .
J gene: TRBJ2-5
CDR3 DNA: TGTGCCAGCAGGGGAGGTAGCGGGAGTTCGGAGACCCAGTACTTC
CDR3 protein: CASRGGSGSSETQYF

V gene: TRBV7-3
CDR3 length: 14
D gene: .
clone size: .
J gene: TRBJ2-5
CDR3 DNA: TGTGCCAGCAGCTTATCGGGTTTCTCGGAGACCCAGTACTTC
CDR3 protein: CASSLSGFSETQYF

V gene: TRBV7-3
CDR3 length: 14
D gene: .
clone size: few
J gene: TRBJ2-2
CDR3 DNA: TGTGCCAGCAGACGCGGTGAGAACACCGGGGAGCTGTTTTTT
CDR3 protein: CASRRGENTGELFF

V gene: TRBV7-2
CDR3 length: 13
D gene: .
clone size: .
J gene: TRBJ1-1
CDR3 DNA: TGTGCCAGCAGCTCCACAGAGAACACTGAAGCTTTCTTT
CDR3 protein: CASSSTENTEAFF